These 19 T cell receptor beta chains originate from one sample sequenced in a study of long-term antiretroviral therapy in people with HIV. Sequencing used immunoSEQ v3.0 at survey level. Some clones are missing from TCRdb's copy, which holds only in-frame ones; the method was immunoSEQ multiplex PCR. The data show fewer than 45,000 clones, roughly 80% seen once. This material consisted of unsorted PBMCs, taken 3.4 years after starting antiretroviral therapy. Receptors originate from a young man with HIV.

The chain employs TRBV29-1 and TRBJ2-5, with D perhaps TRBD2 (6 bases). Looked up from germline, CDR1 is SQVTM and CDR2 is ANQGSEA. With 4 bases removed from V and 5 bases from J, the gap between germline ends came to 17 bases. CDR3 length: 14 amino acids. This CDR3 is CSVGDLGTQETQYF. In DNA, the CDR3 is TGCAGCGTTGGGGATCTCGGGACTCAGGAGACCCAGTACTTC.

The chain joins TRBV19 to TRBJ2-7; 8 nucleotides line up with TRBD2. CDR1 LNHDA and CDR2 SQIVND come from the germline V gene (reference sequence). Trimming cost V 5 bases and J 0 bases; bases outside gene matches: 3. There are 14 residues in the CDR3. DNA of the CDR3: TGTGCCAGTAGTCCCGGGACTAGCTCCTACGAGCAGTACTTC. Its translation: CASSPGTSSYEQYF. The complete variable domain, with remaining parts taken from reference TRBV19 and TRBJ2-7, reads DGGITQSPKYLFRKEGQNVTLSCEQNLNHDAMYWYRQDPGQGLRLIYYSQIVNDFQKGDIAEGYSVSREKKESFPLTVTSAQKNPTAFYLCASSPGTSSYEQYFGPGTRLTVT.

The chain recombines TRBV23-1 with TRBJ2-7; possible D gene TRBD1, 5 bases. TRBV23-1 is designated an ORF whose function remains uncertain. V was clipped by 0 bases and J by 2 bases, with 20 bases between them. The CDR3 totals 18 residues. DNA for the CDR3: TGCGCCAGCAGTCAATCATACAGGACGTTAAAACGTGCCTACGAGCAGTACTTC. This translates into CASSQSYRTLKRAYEQYF.

The V and J genes are TRBV7-9 and TRBJ2-3; no clear D gene. Germline values: CDR1 SEHNR, CDR2 FQNEAQ (reference sequence). This CDR3 is 12 amino acids long. V was pared by 3 bases and J by 0 bases, with 1 base between. CDR3: CASSLSTDTQYF. For the CDR3, the DNA is TGTGCCAGCAGCTTGAGCACAGATACGCAGTATTTT.

This clone was counted a few times. In the same sample, other DNA sequences code for this CDR3. This rearrangement joins TRBV19 to TRBJ2-7; TRBD1 or TRBD2 may be the D gene (5 bases each). The CDR3 loop spans 14 amino acids. Germline lookup yields CDR1 LNHDA and CDR2 SQIVND (reference sequence). V shed 3 bases and J shed 2 bases, with 11 bases lying between them. In nucleotides, the CDR3 is TGTGCCAGTAGTATCCGGGACGGTCCCTACGAGCAGTACTTC. This translates into CASSIRDGPYEQYF.

This sequence joins TRBV6-5 and TRBJ1-4, with D tentatively TRBD1 (6 bases). Per germline, CDR1 MNHEY and CDR2 SVGAGI. Trimming stripped 6 bases from V and 5 bases from J, with 16 bases between. The CDR3 totals 15 residues. CDR3 nucleotides: TGTGCCAGCAGCCTCGGGGGGGGGCTAAATGAAAAACTGTTTTTT. It is translated as CASSLGGGLNEKLFF.

This sequence joins TRBV15 and TRBJ2-7; TRBD1 matches 7 bases. CDR3 length: 14 residues. V shed 0 bases and J 7 bases; nucleotides not matched to a gene: 6. The germline V gene has CDR1 LNHNV and CDR2 YYDKDF (reference sequence). This CDR3 is CATSRDEGAEEQYF. CDR3 sequence (DNA): TGTGCCACCAGCAGAGATGAGGGGGCTGAAGAGCAGTACTTC.

This clone occurred a few times. The rearrangement joins TRBV29-1 to TRBJ2-1; D is perhaps TRBD2 (7 bases). Germline CDR1 and CDR2: SQVTM and ANQGSEA. Between the trimmed V and J ends, which lost 3 bases and 0 bases, there was a span of 15 bases. The CDR3 sequence is 16 residues long. CDR3 coding DNA: TGCAGCGTTGACAGGAGGGGGGGATCCTCCTACAATGAGCAGTTCTTC. Its translation: CSVDRRGGSSYNEQFF.

The chain joins TRBV19 to TRBJ1-3, with D hard to call. V was trimmed by 10 bases and J by 2 bases, leaving 18 bases between them. The length of the CDR3 is 15 residues. Germline V gene lookup returns CDR1 LNHDA and CDR2 SQIVND (reference sequence). The CDR3 sequence is CATQRGLSAGNTIYF. The CDR3 DNA sequence: TGTGCCACCCAGCGAGGGCTATCGGCTGGAAACACCATATATTTT.

This sequence joins TRBV4-3 and TRBJ2-2; 15 nucleotides align to TRBD2. Germline CDR1 reads LGHNA; CDR2 reads YSLEER. V gave up 4 bases and J gave up 0 bases; unmatched junction bases: 6. CDR3 length: 19 amino acids. CDR3 sequence: CASSRGGLAGGANTGELFF. The CDR3 DNA follows: TGCGCCAGCAGCCGAGGGGGACTAGCGGGAGGCGCGAACACCGGGGAGCTGTTTTTT.

The chain links TRBV5-6 to TRBJ2-1, with TRBD1 identical over 7 bases. Germline trimming cut 7 bases from V and 6 bases from J; bases unmatched to any gene: 7. Germline CDR1 reads SGHDT; CDR2 reads YYEEEE. The CDR3 consists of 13 residues. CDR3: CASGTGQSNEQFF. CDR3 DNA sequence: TGTGCCAGCGGCACGGGACAGTCCAATGAGCAGTTCTTC.

The CDR3 is CASSFSGSGNTIYF. The CDR3 bases are TGTGCCAGCAGCTTCAGTGGTTCCGGAAACACCATATATTTT. This chain uses TRBV7-2 with TRBJ1-3; no firm D call. Germline V gene data show CDR1 as SGHTA and CDR2 as FQGNSA. The CDR3 runs 14 residues. Trimming stripped 3 bases from V and 4 bases from J, with 10 bases between.

This clone appeared a few times. CDR3 region: CASSNRNTIYF. For the CDR3, the DNA is TGTGCCAGCAGTAACCGAAACACCATATATTTT. The V call is TRBV6-5, the J call TRBJ1-3, with D hard to call. The germline V gene encodes CDR1 MNHEY and CDR2 SVGAGI. This CDR3 has 11 residues. V was cut by 5 bases and J by 5 bases, with 4 bases left in between.

This chain joins TRBV7-2 and TRBJ2-7; 8 bases agree with TRBD2. Germline CDR1 SGHTA, CDR2 FQGNSA. V was clipped by 11 bases and J by 2 bases; unmatched bases: 14. CDR3 length: 15 residues. CDR3 DNA sequence: TGTGCCTCCGGTAGCAGCGGGAGTCCCCCCTACGAGCAGTACTTC. Its protein is CASGSSGSPPYEQYF.

For this clone: Germline is not matched at one junction end, which may reflect a read error. The chain recombines TRBV7-7 with TRBJ2-1; D perhaps matches TRBD2 (6 bases). The germline V gene has CDR1 SSHAT and CDR2 FNYEAQ (reference sequence). The CDR3 loop spans 13 amino acids. The CDR3 nucleotides are TGTGCTAGCAGCTTAGGGATCGGGGGTGAGCAGTTCTTC. Translated, it gives CASSLGIGGEQFF.

The genes are TRBV6-5 and TRBJ2-4; the match to TRBD1 covers 11 bases. V trimming: 6 bases; J trimming: 5 bases; junction bases outside the gene matches: 6. The CDR3 sequence is 15 residues long. Looked up from germline, CDR1 is MNHEY and CDR2 is SVGAGI. The CDR3 DNA is TGTGCCAGCAGGTCGGACAGGGGGCGTGAAAACATTCAGTACTTC. It encodes CASRSDRGRENIQYF.

This sequence joins TRBV19 and TRBJ1-2, with D possibly being TRBD1 (6 bases). The CDR3 runs 12 residues. CDR1 is LNHDA and CDR2 is SQIVND in the germline V gene (reference sequence). Trimming shortened V by 5 bases and J by 6 bases, and 10 bases separated the two germline ends. CDR3 nucleotide sequence: TGTGCCAGTAGTCTACAGGGACATGGCTACACCTTC. It is translated as CASSLQGHGYTF.

The rearrangement joins TRBV7-9 to TRBJ2-1; tentative D call: TRBD2 (6 bases). The CDR3 contains 15 residues. Germline V gene lookup returns CDR1 SEHNR and CDR2 FQNEAQ (reference sequence). V lost 5 bases and J lost 4, with 15 bases in between. For the CDR3, the DNA is TGTGCCAGCAGCAATTACGGGAGCCATTACAATGAGCAGTTCTTC. Its protein product is CASSNYGSHYNEQFF.

Concerning this clone: A junction end diverges from the germline sequence, so it may reflect a read error. The rearrangement joins TRBV7-2 to TRBJ2-1; TRBD2 matches at 7 bases. CDR3 size: 12 residues. Germline CDR1 reads SGHTA; CDR2 reads FQGNSA. CDR3 amino acids: CASSAAGKEQFF. The DNA for the CDR3 is TGCGCCAGCAGCGCAGCGGGAAAGGAGCAGTTCTTC.